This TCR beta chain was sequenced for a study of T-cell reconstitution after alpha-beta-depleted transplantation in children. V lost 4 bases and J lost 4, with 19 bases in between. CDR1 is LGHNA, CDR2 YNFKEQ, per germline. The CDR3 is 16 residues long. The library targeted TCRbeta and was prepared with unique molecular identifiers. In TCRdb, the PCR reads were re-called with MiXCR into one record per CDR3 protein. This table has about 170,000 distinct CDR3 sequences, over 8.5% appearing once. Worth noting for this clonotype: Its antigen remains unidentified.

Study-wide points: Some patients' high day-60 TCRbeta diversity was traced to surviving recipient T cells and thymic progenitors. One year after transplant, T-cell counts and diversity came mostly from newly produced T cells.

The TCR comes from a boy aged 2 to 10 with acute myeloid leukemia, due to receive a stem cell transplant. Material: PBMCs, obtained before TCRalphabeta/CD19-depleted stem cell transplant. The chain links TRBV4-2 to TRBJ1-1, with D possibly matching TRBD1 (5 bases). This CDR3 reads CASSPGVRARGTEAFF. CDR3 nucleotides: TGTGCCAGCAGCCCGGGGGTCAGGGCCCGCGGCACTGAAGCTTTCTTT.